The 15 T cell receptor beta chains given below trace back to one sample, sequenced in a study of beta chain features in type 1 diabetes. Study-level points and caveats: Type 1 diabetes patients had TCRB CDR3s that were shorter (moderately but significantly so) in all four CD4+ subsets.

The antigens for these receptors are not known. Investigators reverse transcribed all isolated RNA, so they sequenced expressed TCRB transcripts. Here immunoSEQ multiplex PCR was the method, and the copy in TCRdb shows in-frame clones only, minus some. The sample holds over 300,000 clones, over 7% seen once. The sequenced material came from central memory CD4+ T cells from blood. The receptors derive from a man aged 30-40 years with type 1 diabetes.

The gene calls are TRBV5-6 and TRBJ1-5; D perhaps matches TRBD1 (6 bases). V shed 2 bases and J shed 8 bases, with 11 bases lying between them. Germline-derived CDR1 and CDR2 are SGHDT and YYEEEE. This CDR3 contains 13 residues. CDR3 sequence: CASSFTGYEPQHF. In nucleotides, the CDR3 is TGTGCCAGCAGCTTTACAGGGTACGAGCCCCAGCATTTT.

This clone was detected only a few times. V usage is TRBV5-1 and J usage is TRBJ2-5, with D possibly matching TRBD2 (6 bases). The CDR3 loop spans 15 amino acids. Germline assignment: CDR1 SGHRS and CDR2 YFSETQ. The V end was cut by 3 bases, the J end by 5 bases, with 17 bases between. CDR3 residues: CASSSRDSGGETQYF. The CDR3 DNA follows: TGCGCCAGCAGCTCCCGGGACTCCGGCGGGGAGACCCAGTACTTC. Based on the CDR3 plus reference TRBV5-1 and TRBJ2-5, the full variable domain is KAGVTQTPRYLIKTRGQQVTLSCSPISGHRSVSWYQQTPGQGLQFLFEYFSETQRNKGNFPGRFSGRQFSNSRSEMNVSTLELGDSALYLCASSSRDSGGETQYFGPGTRLLVL.

J is TRBJ2-1 and V is TRBV7-9; no firm D call. The germline V gene encodes CDR1 SEHNR and CDR2 FQNEAQ (reference sequence). Trimming stripped 1 base from V and 5 bases from J, with 0 bases between. CDR3 size: 11 residues. The CDR3 here is CASSLDNEQFF. CDR3 coding DNA: TGTGCCAGCAGCTTAGACAATGAGCAGTTCTTC. The variable domain in full, with the rest retrieved from reference TRBV7-9 and TRBJ2-1, is DTGVSQNPRHKITKRGQNVTFRCDPISEHNRLYWYRQTLGQGPEFLTYFQNEAQLEKSRLLSDRFSAERPKGSFSTLEIQRTEQGDSAMYLCASSLDNEQFFGPGTRLTVL.

This clone was observed many times. Other DNA variants within this sample encode the same CDR3. CDR3 DNA: TGTGCCAGCAGCCCTCAACAGAACACTGAAGCTTTCTTT. This codes for CASSPQQNTEAFF. The chain couples TRBV7-9 to TRBJ1-1; D remains ambiguous. The ends were cut back, 5 bases at V and 1 base at J, with 8 bases in the middle. This CDR3 spans 13 amino acids. The germline CDR1 and CDR2 sequences are SEHNR and FQNEAQ (reference sequence).

This clone was seen a few times. This chain connects TRBV30 to TRBJ1-5; the match to TRBD1 covers 8 bases. Germline V lookup: CDR1 GTSNPN, CDR2 SVGIG (reference sequence). This CDR3 has 14 amino acids. The J segment lost 6 bases and the V segment lost 0 bases, leaving 4 bases of the junction unmatched. The CDR3 spells CAWSVLTGGQPQHF. The CDR3 region has the DNA TGTGCCTGGAGTGTACTTACAGGGGGTCAGCCCCAGCATTTT. The complete variable domain, with remaining parts taken from reference TRBV30 and TRBJ1-5, reads SQTIHQWPATLVQPVGSPLSLECTVEGTSNPNLYWYRQAAGRGLQLLFYSVGIGQISSEVPQNLSASRPQDRQFILSSKKLLLSDSGFYLCAWSVLTGGQPQHFGDGTRLSIL.

This clone was counted only a few times. At one of its ends the junction is not consistent with the germline gene, which may arise from a read error. V and J are TRBV6-5 and TRBJ2-1; 7 bases map to TRBD1. This CDR3 is 12 amino acids long. Germline CDR1 and CDR2: MNHEY and SVGAGI. DNA of the CDR3: TGTGCCAGCAGTATCTTTGGACAGGCGTGGATCTTC. It yields the protein CASSIFGQAWIF.

A few counts support this clone. The J gene is TRBJ1-2, the V gene TRBV7-7; D remains ambiguous. Germline V gives CDR1 SSHAT, CDR2 FNYEAQ (reference sequence). V was trimmed by 0 bases and J by 3 bases, leaving 5 bases between them. The CDR3 contains 13 residues. The CDR3 sequence: CASSLAGDYGYTF. The CDR3 DNA follows: TGTGCCAGCAGCTTAGCTGGGGACTATGGCTACACCTTC.

This clone was seen a few times. This chain uses TRBV18 with TRBJ2-7, with D uncertain. The V end lost 2 bases, the J end lost 12 bases, and 17 bases lay between the germline ends. CDR1 KGHSH and CDR2 LQKENI come from the germline V gene. The CDR3 is 13 amino acids. Written as DNA, the CDR3 is TGTGCCAGCTCACCAGAGGAAAGTGGGCCGCGGTACTTC. Protein product: CASSPEESGPRYF.

This clone was detected only a few times. The J gene is TRBJ2-2, the V gene TRBV5-1; D is perhaps TRBD2 (5 bases). The CDR3 extends over 15 amino acids. V was clipped by 0 bases and J by 5 bases, with 11 bases between them. Looked up from germline, CDR1 is SGHRS and CDR2 is YFSETQ. CDR3 loop: CASSLDTRVTGELFF. The DNA for the CDR3 is TGCGCCAGCAGCTTGGACACGAGGGTGACCGGGGAGCTGTTTTTT.

In its sample, this clone was seen many times. The V call is TRBV7-2, the J call TRBJ2-7, with 7 bases matching TRBD1. From germline, CDR1 is SGHTA and CDR2 FQGNSA. This CDR3 is 14 amino acids long. After removal of 3 bases from V and 3 bases from J, the junction contained 5 bases not matched to a gene. The CDR3 DNA reads as TGTGCCAGCAGCTTGGGACAGAAGGTCTACGAGCAGTACTTC. It is translated as CASSLGQKVYEQYF.

The V and J genes are TRBV7-2 and TRBJ2-5; D call uncertain. The tail of the sequence fits TRBJ2-7 better, so the J call may be wrong. Per germline, CDR1 SGHTA and CDR2 FQGNSA. The length of the CDR3 is 14 residues. Here the CDR3 reads CASSPPGVIYEQYF. The CDR3 DNA reads as TGTGCCAGCAGCCCCCCCGGCGTGATCTACGAGCAGTACTTC.

V gene TRBV2 combines with J gene TRBJ2-3; the D is unclear. The CDR3 has 11 amino acids. Germline lookup yields CDR1 SNHLY and CDR2 FYNNEI. V dropped 6 bases and J dropped 0 bases, with 1 base sitting between them. The CDR3 loop reads CASSSTDTQYF. In nucleotides, the CDR3 is TGTGCCAGCAGCAGCACAGATACGCAGTATTTT.

This chain connects TRBV28 to TRBJ2-5, with 7 bases identical to TRBD2. The germline V gene encodes CDR1 MDHEN and CDR2 SYDVKM. The CDR3 covers 16 residues. The junction had 12 bases not matched to a gene; V was cut back by 6 bases and J by 2 bases. CDR3 DNA sequence: TGTGCCAGCAGATCCGCTAGCGGAGGGGCTCAAGAGACCCAGTACTTC. Translating gives CASRSASGGAQETQYF.

CDR3 protein: CASSPLAGGAYNEQFF. The DNA of the CDR3 is TGCGCCAGCAGCCCGTTAGCCGGGGGGGCTTACAATGAGCAGTTCTTC. V gene TRBV4-3 combines with J gene TRBJ2-1; TRBD2 matches at 8 bases. The J segment lost 4 bases and the V segment lost 4 bases, leaving 9 bases of the junction unmatched. The germline V gene has CDR1 LGHNA and CDR2 YSLEER. This CDR3 is built from 16 residues.

The V gene is TRBV6-5, the J gene TRBJ1-1; no definite D call. This CDR3 is 11 amino acids long. The ends were cut back, 6 bases at V and 11 bases at J, with 13 bases in the middle. The germline gives CDR1 MNHEY, CDR2 SVGAGI. The CDR3 is CASRNRTGAFF. The CDR3 region has the DNA TGTGCCAGCAGGAATAGAACGGGGGCTTTCTTT.